This T cell receptor beta chain was documented in a study of shared clonotypes between healthy human individuals. Study as a whole: Aged between 18 and 49, the donors were a couple of women and three men.

Of note for this clone: The sample contains more than one DNA sequence encoding this CDR3.

The method was immunoSEQ multiplex PCR; TCRdb's version includes in-frame clones alone and lacks a portion of them. The sample gives under 1,100,000 clones, roughly 80% of which show up once; approximately 1.5% is in the top ten. Germline CDR1 and CDR2: SGHVS and FQNEAQ. The CDR3 consists of 15 residues. Trimming left V 5 bases short and J 1 base short, with 11 bases between. The chain has TRBV7-8 and TRBJ2-2, with D possibly being TRBD2 (6 bases). This clonotype was sampled from a man between 18 and 35 years old in good health. Sequencing was performed on memory CD4+ T cells sorted from blood. Noted subset: CD45RA-negative fraction. The CDR3 protein is CASSLGGRNTGELFF. CDR3 DNA sequence: TGTGCCAGCAGCCTGGGGGGACGGAACACCGGGGAGCTGTTTTTT.